This T cell receptor beta chain came from a study of blood T cell repertoires in COVID-19. Recruitment covered about two dozen US areas and drew participants whose ages spanned about 18 to 90 years. Which cohort a participant joined came from the clinical history participants gave. Sequencing used immunoSEQ multiplex PCR; TCRdb keeps in-frame clones, though not all of them. The table has about 400,000 clones, roughly 89% seen once. The V end was cut by 5 bases, the J end by 3 bases, with 17 bases between. CDR1 SGHTA and CDR2 FQGNSA come from the germline V gene. CDR3 length: 15 residues. Sequencing was performed on PBMCs or T cells enriched from blood (not recorded which). The clonotype originates from a woman in her 30s who had recovered from COVID-19. The V call is TRBV7-2, the J call TRBJ2-7, with D perhaps matching TRBD1 (6 bases). CDR3 sequence: CASSKAGTLVYEQYF. In DNA form, the CDR3 reads TGTGCCAGCAGCAAAGCCGGGACACTAGTCTACGAGCAGTACTTC. Together with reference TRBV7-2 and TRBJ2-7, the CDR3 gives the full variable domain: GAGVSQSPSNKVTEKGKDVELRCDPISGHTALYWYRQSLGQGLEFLIYFQGNSAPDKSGLPSDRFSAERTGGSVSTLTIQRTQQEDSAVYLCASSKAGTLVYEQYFGPGTRLTVT.